This T cell receptor beta chain came from a study of cytomegalovirus exposure and HLA in healthy donors. The study, taken as a whole, reports: The finding came from a later analysis; first-cohort TCR clusters tended to co-occur in the 130 or so validation repertoires. Many donors carried some public TCRs, although rarity characterized most TCR sequences.

In the case of this clone: Antigen: not known.

Trimming removed 4 bases from V and 6 bases from J; junction bases left unmatched: 6. The CDR3 extends over 14 amino acids. The germline CDR1 and CDR2 sequences are SQVTM and ANQGSEA. Data came from immunoSEQ multiplex PCR; TCRdb stores just in-frame clones and leaves some out. This repertoire shows 150,000 to 250,000 clones, roughly 82% found once; its top ten account for roughly 13%. The receptor was isolated from a woman aged 25 to 39 in good health and CMV-seropositive. V gene TRBV29-1 combines with J gene TRBJ1-5; 10 nucleotides match TRBD1. The specimen sequenced was PBMCs. CDR3 DNA: TGCAGCGTTGTGTTGACAGGGGGCGGTCAGCCCCAGCATTTT. This codes for CSVVLTGGGQPQHF.